A single sample is the source of the 24 T cell receptor beta chains below, sequenced in a study of cytomegalovirus exposure and HLA in healthy donors. Profiling relied on immunoSEQ multiplex PCR, and the TCRdb table lists in-frame clones only, not all of them. Here the sample spans 130,000 or so clones, roughly 91% being singletons. The specimen was PBMCs. The origin of the receptors is a man under 40 in good health and CMV-seronegative.

In its sample, this clone was seen once. V gene TRBV5-4 combines with J gene TRBJ2-7; TRBD1 matches at 9 bases. Germline V gene lookup returns CDR1 SGHNT and CDR2 YYREEE (reference sequence). Trimming at V came to 4 bases and at J to 3 bases, leaving 8 bases not matched to a gene. There are 15 residues in the CDR3. The CDR3 region is CASSVWTGVIYEQYF. The CDR3 DNA reads TGTGCCAGCAGCGTATGGACAGGGGTTATCTACGAGCAGTACTTC.

This rearrangement joins TRBV6-6 to TRBJ2-5, with D perhaps matching TRBD2 (6 bases). V lost 5 bases, J lost 0 bases, and 10 bases lay in between. CDR1 is MNHNY, CDR2 SVGAGI, per germline (reference sequence). This CDR3 is 14 amino acids long. CDR3: CASSTRLDQETQYF. The CDR3, as DNA: TGTGCCAGCAGTACCCGACTAGACCAAGAGACCCAGTACTTC.

The chain is built from TRBV27 and TRBJ2-7; D is perhaps TRBD2 (5 bases). Trimming left V 8 bases short and J 0 bases short, with 11 bases between. Germline V gene sequence: CDR1 MNHEY, CDR2 SMNVEV (reference sequence). This CDR3 has 13 residues. The CDR3 sequence is CASGSGSSYEQYF. The CDR3, as DNA: TGTGCCAGCGGTAGTGGGAGCTCCTACGAGCAGTACTTC.

This clone was seen just once. The CDR3 protein is CASSLVPGDDGYTF. The CDR3 region has the DNA TGTGCCAGCAGCTTGGTACCGGGGGATGATGGCTACACCTTC. The chain is built from TRBV5-4 and TRBJ1-2, with a tentative D call TRBD1 (5 bases). The germline V and J ends were trimmed by 0 bases and 6 bases, with 12 bases remaining between them. CDR1 and CDR2 from the germline V gene are SGHNT and YYREEE (reference sequence). The CDR3 contains 14 residues. Based on the CDR3 plus reference TRBV5-4 and TRBJ1-2, the full variable domain is ETGVTQSPTHLIKTRGQQVTLRCSSQSGHNTVSWYQQALGQGPQFIFQYYREEENGRGNFPPRFSGLQFPNYSSELNVNALELDDSALYLCASSLVPGDDGYTFGSGTRLTVV.

This chain connects TRBV28 to TRBJ1-1, with D possibly matching TRBD1 (6 bases). Per germline, CDR1 MDHEN and CDR2 SYDVKM. There are 15 residues in the CDR3. Trimming removed 3 bases at V and 0 bases at J, with 11 bases between. The CDR3 loop reads CASSFPQGMNTEAFF. The CDR3 DNA is TGTGCCAGCAGTTTTCCACAGGGTATGAACACTGAAGCTTTCTTT.

V is TRBV11-2 and J is TRBJ1-2; D is perhaps TRBD1 (6 bases). The CDR3 runs 15 residues. Germline assignment: CDR1 SGHAT and CDR2 FQNNGV. V lost 5 bases to trimming and J lost 1 base, with 14 bases between them. The CDR3 sequence is CASSTGTEHNYGYTF. The CDR3 nucleotides are TGTGCCAGCAGCACAGGGACGGAGCATAACTATGGCTACACCTTC.

This rearrangement joins TRBV4-2 to TRBJ2-5; tentatively, D is TRBD2 (7 bases). Germline assignment: CDR1 LGHNA and CDR2 YNFKEQ. The CDR3 length is 16 residues. Trimming took off 4 bases at V and 2 bases at J, with 17 bases between the two ends. In DNA form, the CDR3 reads TGTGCCAGCAGCCGCGGGGGCGGGGGCCCTCAAGAGACCCAGTACTTC. This encodes CASSRGGGGPQETQYF.

The V call is TRBV11-2, the J call TRBJ2-7, with D possibly being TRBD1 (6 bases). V shed 2 bases and J shed 3 bases, with 11 bases lying between them. The CDR3 is 14 amino acids. The germline V gene has CDR1 SGHAT and CDR2 FQNNGV. CDR3 coding DNA: TGTGCCAGCAGCTTATGGGGGCGAGACTACGAGCAGTACTTC. Amino acid sequence: CASSLWGRDYEQYF. Full variable domain (outside the CDR3, taken from reference TRBV11-2 and TRBJ2-7): EAGVAQSPRYKIIEKRQSVAFWCNPISGHATLYWYQQILGQGPKLLIQFQNNGVVDDSQLPKDRFSAERLKGVDSTLKIQPAKLEDSAVYLCASSLWGRDYEQYFGPGTRLTVT.

V is TRBV15 and J is TRBJ2-5; 12 bases are shared with TRBD2. The CDR3 sequence is 17 residues long. V trimming: 0 bases; J trimming: 5 bases; junction bases outside the gene matches: 7. Per germline, CDR1 LNHNV and CDR2 YYDKDF (reference sequence). DNA for the CDR3: TGTGCCACCAGCAGAGACCCTAGCGGGGGGGCCTGGGAGACCCAGTACTTC. Protein: CATSRDPSGGAWETQYF.

J is TRBJ1-6 and V is TRBV6-5, with D hard to call. The CDR3 contains 15 residues. Trimming took 4 bases from V and 4 from J, leaving 11 bases between them. Germline V gene sequence: CDR1 MNHEY, CDR2 SVGAGI. CDR3 residues: CASSLGGRYNSPLHF. The CDR3 nucleotides read TGTGCCAGCAGTTTAGGAGGGCGGTATAATTCACCCCTCCACTTT.

The rearrangement joins TRBV6-5 to TRBJ2-7; possibly TRBD1 for D (5 bases). The CDR3 runs 13 residues. V was trimmed by 6 bases and J by 3 bases, leaving 12 bases between them. The germline gives CDR1 MNHEY, CDR2 SVGAGI. CDR3 region: CASRQVGGYEQYF. The DNA for the CDR3 is TGTGCCAGCAGACAGGTCGGCGGCTACGAGCAGTACTTC.

This clone was observed a few times. The chain combines TRBV6-5 with TRBJ1-5; D might be TRBD1 (5 bases). Germline loops: CDR1 MNHEY, CDR2 SVGAGI. The CDR3 runs 15 residues. Trimming shortened V by 0 bases and J by 4 bases, and 10 bases separated the two germline ends. CDR3 nucleotide sequence: TGTGCCAGCAGTTACTCTAGGACACGGAATCAGCCCCAGCATTTT. It yields the protein CASSYSRTRNQPQHF.

As for this clone: Other DNA sequences in this specimen translate into the identical CDR3. The chain joins TRBV4-1 to TRBJ1-1; D call uncertain. Germline lookup yields CDR1 MGHRA and CDR2 YSYEKL. Trimming took 0 bases from V and 1 from J, leaving 9 bases between them. The CDR3 spans 15 residues. The CDR3 loop reads CASSQDPGGNTEAFF. The CDR3 coding sequence is TGCGCCAGCAGCCAAGATCCGGGTGGGAACACTGAAGCTTTCTTT.

In this sample, this clone turned up once. The V call is TRBV7-9, the J call TRBJ1-6; TRBD1 is a possible D gene (5 bases). The CDR3 sequence is 14 residues long. Per the germline V gene, CDR1 is SEHNR and CDR2 is FQNEAQ (reference sequence). Trimming took off 6 bases at V and 8 bases at J, with 14 bases between the two ends. The chain's CDR3 is CASSRDRFDSPLHF. CDR3 bases: TGTGCCAGCAGTCGCGACAGATTCGATTCACCCCTCCACTTT.

The CDR3 region is CASSLAGRGYGGYTF. DNA for the CDR3: TGTGCCAGCAGCTTGGCCGGAAGGGGATACGGTGGCTACACCTTC. The rearrangement uses TRBV5-4 and TRBJ1-2; a weak D match, TRBD1 (5 bases). This CDR3 is built from 15 residues. The ends were cut back, 0 bases at V and 7 bases at J, with 16 bases in the middle. Germline-derived CDR1 and CDR2 are SGHNT and YYREEE (reference sequence).

In nucleotides, the CDR3 is TGTGCCAGTAGTATTCTCTTCCGGGGGTTCCAAGAGACCCAGTACTTC. Residues: CASSILFRGFQETQYF. The chain recombines TRBV19 with TRBJ2-5; a weak D match, TRBD2 (6 bases). CDR1 and CDR2 (germline): LNHDA, SQIVND (reference sequence). The length of the CDR3 is 16 residues. The V gene lost 3 bases and the J gene lost 1 base, with 15 bases spanning the gap.

This clone was observed once. V gene TRBV6-5 combines with J gene TRBJ2-5; no reliable D call. CDR1 and CDR2 (germline): MNHEY, SVGAGI. CDR3 length: 13 residues. The V and J ends lost 5 bases and 4 bases respectively, with 11 bases between them. CDR3 DNA sequence: TGTGCCAGCAGTGACACAGCAGGAGAGACCCAGTACTTC. Encoded protein: CASSDTAGETQYF.

The chain carries TRBV29-1 and TRBJ2-2; D might be TRBD1 (5 bases). Germline CDR1 reads SQVTM; CDR2 reads ANQGSEA. Trimming took off 1 base at V and 6 bases at J, with 9 bases between the two ends. This CDR3 contains 13 residues. CDR3 bases: TGCAGCGTTGAAGTCAGGGTGGCCGGGGAGCTGTTTTTT. Residues: CSVEVRVAGELFF.

This clone was picked up a small number of times. The rearrangement joins TRBV7-2 to TRBJ1-4, with 7 bases identical to TRBD1. The germline CDR1 and CDR2 sequences are SGHTA and FQGNSA. This CDR3 is built from 15 residues. J lost 8 bases, V lost 6 bases, and 12 bases had no gene match. The CDR3 bases are TGTGCCAGCAGTCCGACAGGGAATCCTTGGGAAAAACTGTTTTTT. Translation gives CASSPTGNPWEKLFF.

J is TRBJ2-7 and V is TRBV27; 11 bases agree with TRBD1. V was pared by 5 bases and J by 3 bases, with 6 bases of the junction left unmatched. The germline gives CDR1 MNHEY, CDR2 SMNVEV (reference sequence). The CDR3 is 15 residues long. The CDR3 DNA is TGTGCCAGCAGTCCCCCGGGACAGGGGGTCTACGAGCAGTACTTC. It yields the protein CASSPPGQGVYEQYF.

The chain recombines TRBV19 with TRBJ2-7; TRBD1 matches 11 bases. CDR1 is LNHDA and CDR2 is SQIVND in the germline V gene (reference sequence). Trimming at V came to 4 bases and at J to 0 bases, leaving 5 bases not matched to a gene. This CDR3 contains 16 residues. CDR3 residues: CASSTSGQGVSYEQYF. The CDR3 nucleotides are TGTGCCAGTAGTACGTCGGGACAGGGGGTCTCCTACGAGCAGTACTTC.

In DNA, the CDR3 is TGCAGCGTTGAGAGGGACAGCTACGAGCAGTACTTC. It codes for CSVERDSYEQYF. The V and J genes are TRBV29-1 and TRBJ2-7, with 7 bases aligning to TRBD1. The CDR3 loop spans 12 amino acids. CDR1 and CDR2 (germline): SQVTM, ANQGSEA. Trimming took 3 bases from V and 3 from J; bases not matched to a gene: 2.

The chain recombines TRBV7-2 with TRBJ2-1; 8 nucleotides align to TRBD1. CDR1 and CDR2 (germline): SGHTA, FQGNSA. The CDR3 length is 14 residues. Losses at the gene ends were 4 bases for V and 4 bases for J; bases not matched to a gene: 3. CDR3 sequence: CASSSGGRYNEQFF. CDR3 bases: TGTGCCAGCAGCTCAGGGGGCCGATACAATGAGCAGTTCTTC.

This chain uses TRBV5-1 with TRBJ2-7; 8 bases fit TRBD1. There are 15 residues in the CDR3. Germline V gene lookup returns CDR1 SGHRS and CDR2 YFSETQ. The V and J ends lost 3 bases and 2 bases, in that order; junction bases with no gene match: 7. The CDR3 loop is CASSSWTGLTYEQYF. Here the CDR3 DNA reads TGCGCCAGCAGCTCCTGGACAGGGCTCACCTACGAGCAGTACTTC.